These 30 T cell receptor beta chains share one sample of origin, sequenced in a study of cytomegalovirus exposure and HLA in healthy donors. PCR employed 60 Vbeta and 13 Jbeta primers. Only in-frame clones appear in the TCRdb table, and some are missing; sequencing was by immunoSEQ multiplex PCR. The sample lists about 190,000 clones, 70% to 90% occurring once. The specimen sequenced was PBMCs. The receptors here all came from a male donor in good health and CMV-seronegative.

The rearrangement joins TRBV23-1 to TRBJ2-7, with TRBD1 identical over 7 bases. TRBV23-1 belongs to the ORF category, with a function that is uncertain. This CDR3 has 16 residues. Trimming at V came to 1 base and at J to 4 bases, leaving 10 bases not matched to a gene. CDR3 coding DNA: TGCGCCAGCAGTCAATTTAGGCAGACAGGGAGATACGAGCAGTACTTC. Amino acid sequence: CASSQFRQTGRYEQYF.

The chain carries TRBV7-6 and TRBJ2-2, with D perhaps TRBD2 (6 bases). Deletions cut 3 bases from V and 0 bases from J, with 8 bases between. Per the germline V gene, CDR1 is SGHVS and CDR2 is FNYEAQ. The CDR3 sequence is 15 residues long. DNA of the CDR3: TGTGCCAGCAGCTTGGCGGGGACGAACACCGGGGAGCTGTTTTTT. Amino acid sequence: CASSLAGTNTGELFF.

This CDR3 reads CAASSAGTGTGELFF. CDR3 DNA: TGTGCCGCTTCCTCCGCCGGGACAGGGACCGGGGAGCTGTTTTTT. The chain uses TRBV10-3 and TRBJ2-2; 9 nucleotides agree with TRBD1. The CDR3 runs 15 residues. From germline, CDR1 is ENHRY and CDR2 SYGVKD. V was clipped by 11 bases and J by 5 bases; unmatched bases: 12.

J is TRBJ2-2 and V is TRBV19; D unresolved. Germline values: CDR1 LNHDA, CDR2 SQIVND (reference sequence). Deletions cut 5 bases from V and 0 bases from J, with 4 bases between. The CDR3 extends over 13 amino acids. CDR3 loop: CASSPTNTGELFF. The CDR3 DNA follows: TGTGCCAGTAGTCCCACGAACACCGGGGAGCTGTTTTTT.

V usage is TRBV5-1 and J usage is TRBJ2-5, with TRBD2 matching 7 bases. CDR1 is SGHRS and CDR2 is YFSETQ in the germline V gene. The junction had 5 bases not matched to a gene; V was cut back by 0 bases and J by 3 bases. The CDR3 spans 15 residues. The chain's CDR3 is CASSLAGTIKETQYF. The CDR3 DNA follows: TGCGCCAGCAGCTTGGCCGGGACTATTAAAGAGACCCAGTACTTC.

Details on this clone: As the CDR3 is not closed by the conserved phenylalanine or tryptophan, this likely results from a read error. The rearrangement links TRBV18 to TRBJ1-2, with 10 nucleotides matching TRBD1. CDR3 size: 16 residues. Germline CDR1 and CDR2: KGHSH and LQKENI. The V and J ends lost 3 bases and 5 bases, in that order; junction bases with no gene match: 9. The CDR3 is CASSPTGTGVQYGYTS. The DNA for the CDR3 is TGTGCCAGCTCACCGACCGGGACAGGGGTACAATATGGCTACACCTCC.

This chain links TRBV27 with TRBJ2-3; tentatively, D is TRBD2 (6 bases). The CDR3 totals 17 residues. The germline V and J ends were trimmed by 1 base and 2 bases, with 16 bases remaining between them. Germline V gene lookup returns CDR1 MNHEY and CDR2 SMNVEV (reference sequence). As DNA, the CDR3 is TGTGCCAGCAGTTTATTTTATTTGTCTAGCGCCACAGATACGCAGTATTTT. It encodes CASSLFYLSSATDTQYF.

This clone has more than one count but fewer than ten. The V call is TRBV10-3, the J call TRBJ2-1, with TRBD2 identical over 12 bases. V trimming: 6 bases; J trimming: 12 bases; junction bases outside the gene matches: 9. This CDR3 has 14 amino acids. CDR1 and CDR2 (germline): ENHRY, SYGVKD. As DNA, the CDR3 is TGTGCCATCAGCACCGGGACTAGCGGGCGGGGGCAGTTCTTC. This gives the protein CAISTGTSGRGQFF.

CDR3 nucleotides: TGTGCCAGCAGTTTAGGTAGCTCCTACAATGAGCAGTTCTTC. Translated, it gives CASSLGSSYNEQFF. The rearrangement uses TRBV28 and TRBJ2-1; D remains ambiguous. The CDR3 sequence is 14 residues long. Trimming stripped 2 bases from V and 0 bases from J, with 5 bases between. The germline V gene has CDR1 MDHEN and CDR2 SYDVKM.

The rearrangement links TRBV10-3 to TRBJ1-2; tentative D call: TRBD1 (6 bases). Deletions cut 6 bases from V and 8 bases from J, with 16 bases between. This CDR3 spans 13 amino acids. Germline CDR1 ENHRY, CDR2 SYGVKD. The CDR3 DNA is TGTGCCATCAGGGCAGAGACAGGCCGGGGCTACACCTTC. Translating it yields CAIRAETGRGYTF.

The chain recombines TRBV27 with TRBJ2-5; D might be TRBD2 (6 bases). Germline V gene data show CDR1 as MNHEY and CDR2 as SMNVEV (reference sequence). The CDR3 consists of 11 residues. Trimming shortened V by 10 bases and J by 5 bases, and 11 bases separated the two germline ends. Written as DNA, the CDR3 is TGTGCCACTGGCCGGGAGGAGACCCAGTACTTC. Translated: CATGREETQYF.

About this clone itself: This sample includes further DNA sequences coding for the same CDR3. The chain combines TRBV7-7 with TRBJ2-2; 9 bases agree with TRBD1. Germline assignment: CDR1 SSHAT and CDR2 FNYEAQ (reference sequence). This CDR3 is 16 amino acids long. V dropped 4 bases and J dropped 0; count of bases not matched to a gene: 3. The CDR3 spells CASSSRTGANTGELFF. Written as DNA, the CDR3 is TGTGCCAGCAGCTCGAGGACAGGGGCGAACACCGGGGAGCTGTTTTTT.

The chain combines TRBV28 with TRBJ2-7; TRBD1 agrees at 8 bases. The ends lost 6 bases at V and 0 bases at J; junction bases unmatched: 10. Germline V gene data show CDR1 as MDHEN and CDR2 as SYDVKM. The CDR3 extends over 16 amino acids. CDR3 coding DNA: TGTGCCAGCAGCGGGGCGGGGACAGGACACTCCTACGAGCAGTACTTC. It codes for CASSGAGTGHSYEQYF.

The genes are TRBV5-1 and TRBJ2-1, with 8 positions matching TRBD2. Germline CDR1 SGHRS, CDR2 YFSETQ. The CDR3 sequence is 16 residues long. The J segment lost 9 bases and the V segment lost 0 bases, leaving 11 bases of the junction unmatched. The CDR3 is CASSLGGGIPSIEQFF. The CDR3 coding sequence is TGCGCCAGCAGCTTGGGCGGGGGGATCCCCTCAATTGAGCAGTTCTTC.

The chain uses TRBV28 and TRBJ2-6; 11 positions agree with TRBD1. CDR3 size: 18 residues. Germline CDR1 and CDR2: MDHEN and SYDVKM. Unmatched junction bases numbered 9, after V lost 6 bases and J lost 2 bases. The CDR3 nucleotides are TGTGCCAGCAGCCCCCCCACGGGACAGGGGGCTGGGGCCAACGTCCTGACTTTC. Translated: CASSPPTGQGAGANVLTF.

The chain uses TRBV7-9 and TRBJ2-2, with 14 bases lining up with TRBD2. Germline loops: CDR1 SEHNR, CDR2 FQNEAQ (reference sequence). The CDR3 covers 18 residues. Losses at the gene ends were 2 bases for V and 4 bases for J; bases not matched to a gene: 6. The CDR3 nucleotides are TGTGCCAGCAGCTTATTTCGGACTAGCGGGGGGACCACCGGGGAGCTGTTTTTT. This encodes CASSLFRTSGGTTGELFF.

The V gene is TRBV4-3, the J gene TRBJ2-1; the match to TRBD2 covers 7 bases. Germline V gives CDR1 LGHNA, CDR2 YSLEER. This CDR3 region has 15 residues. V lost 0 bases to trimming and J lost 4 bases; unmatched junction nucleotides: 3. The CDR3 reads CASSQDSGNYNEQFF. The CDR3, as DNA: TGCGCCAGCAGCCAAGACAGCGGGAATTACAATGAGCAGTTCTTC.

The chain recombines TRBV7-7 with TRBJ2-7; TRBD1 agrees at 8 bases. The junction had 7 bases not matched to a gene; V was cut back by 3 bases and J by 3 bases. The CDR3 length is 15 residues. Germline V gene lookup returns CDR1 SSHAT and CDR2 FNYEAQ (reference sequence). The chain's CDR3 is CASSLPGQAYYEQYF. The CDR3 coding sequence is TGTGCCAGCAGCTTGCCGGGACAGGCTTACTACGAGCAGTACTTC.

This chain connects TRBV5-1 to TRBJ2-7; TRBD1 matches at 7 bases. Trimming removed 4 bases from V and 0 bases from J; junction bases left unmatched: 7. There are 15 residues in the CDR3. Germline V lookup: CDR1 SGHRS, CDR2 YFSETQ. As DNA, the CDR3 is TGCGCCAGCAGCGTAACCGGGACAGACTCCTACGAGCAGTACTTC. Translated, it gives CASSVTGTDSYEQYF.

J is TRBJ2-5 and V is TRBV6-1; no firm D call. Trimming stripped 8 bases from V and 5 bases from J, with 12 bases between. Germline CDR1 reads MNHNS; CDR2 reads SASEGT. CDR3 length equals 12 residues. The chain's CDR3 is CASAASAETQYF. The CDR3 DNA reads as TGTGCCAGCGCAGCCAGCGCGGAGACCCAGTACTTC.

This chain connects TRBV29-1 to TRBJ2-2, with TRBD2 as a possible D gene (5 bases). The germline V gene encodes CDR1 SQVTM and CDR2 ANQGSEA. This CDR3 spans 13 amino acids. The V gene lost 4 bases and the J gene lost 5 bases, with 11 bases spanning the gap. CDR3 nucleotide sequence: TGCAGCGTTGTCTTCGGGGTTACCGGGGAGCTGTTTTTT. Translation gives CSVVFGVTGELFF.

The J gene is TRBJ2-1, the V gene TRBV5-4, with D maybe TRBD2 (6 bases). The V gene's germline CDR1 is SGHNT and CDR2 YYREEE (reference sequence). The V and J ends lost 4 bases and 9 bases respectively, with 14 bases between them. This CDR3 contains 13 residues. Here the CDR3 DNA reads TGTGCCAGCAGCGCAGGACTAATCAGTGAGCAGTTCTTC. Residues: CASSAGLISEQFF.

Concerning this clone itself: At one end the junction does not follow the germline gene, possibly because of a read error. The chain links TRBV7-9 to TRBJ1-4; D is unclear. The CDR3 totals 14 residues. CDR1 is SEHNR, CDR2 FQNEAQ, per germline (reference sequence). CDR3 bases: TGTTCCAGCAGCTTATCCCTCGGGTATGAAAAACTGTTTTTT. Its protein is CSSSLSLGYEKLFF.

The chain uses TRBV19 and TRBJ2-7; D possibly corresponds to TRBD1 (6 bases). Germline V gene sequence: CDR1 LNHDA, CDR2 SQIVND (reference sequence). The CDR3 extends over 15 amino acids. Deletions cut 7 bases from V and 3 bases from J, with 19 bases between. As DNA, the CDR3 is TGTGCCAGTAAGATCGGGGCAGGGGATATCTACGAGCAGTACTTC. This sequence encodes CASKIGAGDIYEQYF.

This rearrangement joins TRBV5-4 to TRBJ2-5; no clear D gene. Trimming took off 5 bases at V and 2 bases at J, with 13 bases between the two ends. CDR1 and CDR2 from the germline V gene are SGHNT and YYREEE (reference sequence). The CDR3 length is 14 residues. Here the CDR3 DNA reads TGTGCCAGCAGACTGGGCCCCCATCAAGAGACCCAGTACTTC. Translation: CASRLGPHQETQYF.

The CDR3 DNA is TGCAGCGCCACCAGTCAGGGGCACACTGAAGCTTTCTTT. This codes for CSATSQGHTEAFF. The V gene is TRBV29-1, the J gene TRBJ1-1, with a possible D match to TRBD1 (6 bases). The CDR3 spans 13 residues. The V and J ends lost 7 bases and 3 bases respectively, with 15 bases between them. Germline V gene data show CDR1 as SQVTM and CDR2 as ANQGSEA.

This clone has a single count. The chain recombines TRBV14 with TRBJ2-5; no clear D. In germline, CDR1 is SGHDN, CDR2 FVKESK. With 4 bases removed from V and 7 bases from J, the gap between germline ends came to 13 bases. The CDR3 has 13 amino acids. CDR3 residues: CASSPDPPGTQYF. The CDR3 nucleotides are TGTGCCAGCAGCCCTGATCCTCCGGGGACCCAGTACTTC.

The gene calls are TRBV28 and TRBJ1-4; D gene ambiguous. Germline CDR1 reads MDHEN; CDR2 reads SYDVKM. The CDR3 spans 12 residues. The V and J ends lost 5 bases and 5 bases respectively, with 6 bases between them. CDR3 sequence (DNA): TGTGCCAGCAGTAGGCGGAATGAAAAACTGTTTTTT. Translation gives CASSRRNEKLFF.

The rearrangement uses TRBV6-5 and TRBJ2-2; D might be TRBD1 (7 bases). V gave up 5 bases and J gave up 4 bases, with 14 bases separating them. The germline CDR1 and CDR2 sequences are MNHEY and SVGAGI. The CDR3 covers 15 residues. CDR3 protein: CASSKRQGGTGELFF. The CDR3, as DNA: TGTGCCAGCAGTAAAAGACAGGGAGGCACCGGGGAGCTGTTTTTT.

This chain joins TRBV5-4 and TRBJ1-2; D uncertain. The CDR3 is 13 amino acids. Germline V gene data show CDR1 as SGHNT and CDR2 as YYREEE (reference sequence). V lost 0 bases, J lost 9 bases, and 12 bases lay in between. The CDR3 DNA reads as TGTGCCAGCAGCTTGGGTTGTCAGTTGAGCTACACCTTC. This encodes CASSLGCQLSYTF.